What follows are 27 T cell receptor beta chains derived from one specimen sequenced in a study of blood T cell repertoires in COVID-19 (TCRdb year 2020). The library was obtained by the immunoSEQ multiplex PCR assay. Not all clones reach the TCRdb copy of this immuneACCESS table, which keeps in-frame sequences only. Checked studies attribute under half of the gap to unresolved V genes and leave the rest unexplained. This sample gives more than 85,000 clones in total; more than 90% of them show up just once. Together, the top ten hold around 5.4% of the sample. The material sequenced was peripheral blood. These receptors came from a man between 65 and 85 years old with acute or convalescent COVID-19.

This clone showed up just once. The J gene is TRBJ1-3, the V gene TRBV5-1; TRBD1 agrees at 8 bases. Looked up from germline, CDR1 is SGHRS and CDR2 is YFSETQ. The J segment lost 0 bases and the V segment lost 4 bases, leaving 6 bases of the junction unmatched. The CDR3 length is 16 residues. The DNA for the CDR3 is TGCGCCAGCAGCCAAGGACAGGGAGCCTCTGGAAACACCATATATTTT. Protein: CASSQGQGASGNTIYF.

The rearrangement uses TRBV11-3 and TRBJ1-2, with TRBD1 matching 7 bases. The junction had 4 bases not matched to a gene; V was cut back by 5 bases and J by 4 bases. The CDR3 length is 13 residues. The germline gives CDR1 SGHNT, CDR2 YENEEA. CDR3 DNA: TGTGCCAGCAGCGCCGGGACAGCCTATGGCTACACCTTC. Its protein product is CASSAGTAYGYTF.

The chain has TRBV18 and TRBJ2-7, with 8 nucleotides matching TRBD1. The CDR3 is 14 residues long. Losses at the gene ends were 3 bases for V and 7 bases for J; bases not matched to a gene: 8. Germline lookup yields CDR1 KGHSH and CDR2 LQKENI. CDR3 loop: CASSPRTGRWEQYF. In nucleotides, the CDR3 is TGTGCCAGCTCACCGCGGACAGGGCGATGGGAGCAGTACTTC. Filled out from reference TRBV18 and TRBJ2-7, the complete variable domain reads NAGVMQNPRHLVRRRGQEARLRCSPMKGHSHVYWYRQLPEEGLKFMVYLQKENIIDESGMPKERFSAEFPKEGPSILRIQQVVRGDSAAYFCASSPRTGRWEQYFGPGTRLTVT.

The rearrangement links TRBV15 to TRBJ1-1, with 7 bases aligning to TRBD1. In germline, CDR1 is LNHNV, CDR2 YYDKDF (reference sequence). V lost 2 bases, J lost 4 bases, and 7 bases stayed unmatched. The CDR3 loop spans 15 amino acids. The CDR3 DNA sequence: TGTGCCACCAGCAGACAACAGGGGTGGGGCACTGAAGCTTTCTTT. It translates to CATSRQQGWGTEAFF.

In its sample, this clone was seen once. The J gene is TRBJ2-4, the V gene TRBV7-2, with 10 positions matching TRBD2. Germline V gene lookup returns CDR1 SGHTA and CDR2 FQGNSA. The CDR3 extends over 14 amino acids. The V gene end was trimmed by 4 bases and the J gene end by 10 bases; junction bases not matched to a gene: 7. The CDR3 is CASSSLAGGRIQYF. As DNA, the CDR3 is TGTGCCAGCAGCTCGTTAGCGGGAGGACGGATTCAGTACTTC.

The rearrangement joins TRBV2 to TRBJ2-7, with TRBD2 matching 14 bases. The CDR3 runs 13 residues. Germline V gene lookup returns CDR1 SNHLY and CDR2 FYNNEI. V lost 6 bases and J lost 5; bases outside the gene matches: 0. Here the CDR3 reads CASRGLAGDEQYF. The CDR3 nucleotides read TGTGCCAGCAGGGGACTAGCGGGAGACGAGCAGTACTTC.

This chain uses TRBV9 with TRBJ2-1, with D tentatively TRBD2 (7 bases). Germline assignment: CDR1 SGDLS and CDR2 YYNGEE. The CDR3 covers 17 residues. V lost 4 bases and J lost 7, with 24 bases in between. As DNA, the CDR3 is TGTGCCAGCAGCCCCCAGGGGCGGGAGCCGAACGGGAATGAGCAGTTCTTC. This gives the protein CASSPQGREPNGNEQFF.

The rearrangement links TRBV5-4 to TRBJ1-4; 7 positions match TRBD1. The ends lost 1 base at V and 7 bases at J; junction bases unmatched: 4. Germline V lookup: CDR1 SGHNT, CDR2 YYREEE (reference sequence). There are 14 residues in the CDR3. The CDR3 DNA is TGTGCCAGCAGCTTGCAGGGGGTTGGTGAAAAACTGTTTTTT. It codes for CASSLQGVGEKLFF.

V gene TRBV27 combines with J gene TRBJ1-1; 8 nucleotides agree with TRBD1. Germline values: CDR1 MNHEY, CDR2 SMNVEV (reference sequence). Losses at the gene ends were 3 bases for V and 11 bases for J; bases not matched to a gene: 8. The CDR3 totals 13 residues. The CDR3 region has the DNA TGTGCCAGCAGTTTCGCGGACAGGGTAGTTGCTTTCTTT. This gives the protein CASSFADRVVAFF.

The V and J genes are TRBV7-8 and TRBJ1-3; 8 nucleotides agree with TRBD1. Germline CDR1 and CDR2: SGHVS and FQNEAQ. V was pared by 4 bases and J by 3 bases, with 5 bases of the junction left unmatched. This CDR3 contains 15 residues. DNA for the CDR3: TGTGCCAGCAGCTCACCAGGGGGCGATGGAAACACCATATATTTT. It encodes CASSSPGGDGNTIYF.

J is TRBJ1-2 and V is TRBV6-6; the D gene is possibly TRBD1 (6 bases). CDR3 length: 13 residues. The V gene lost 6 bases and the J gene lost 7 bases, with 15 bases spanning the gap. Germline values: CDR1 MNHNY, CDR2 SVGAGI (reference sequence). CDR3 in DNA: TGTGCCAGCAGGGTTACAGGGTTCTCTGGCTACACCTTC. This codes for CASRVTGFSGYTF.

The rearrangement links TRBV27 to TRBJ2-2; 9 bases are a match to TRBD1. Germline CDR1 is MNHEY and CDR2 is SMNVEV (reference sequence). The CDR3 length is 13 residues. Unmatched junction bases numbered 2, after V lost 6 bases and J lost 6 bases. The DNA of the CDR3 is TGTGCCAGCAGCTGGACAGGGGCCGGGGAGCTGTTTTTT. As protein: CASSWTGAGELFF.

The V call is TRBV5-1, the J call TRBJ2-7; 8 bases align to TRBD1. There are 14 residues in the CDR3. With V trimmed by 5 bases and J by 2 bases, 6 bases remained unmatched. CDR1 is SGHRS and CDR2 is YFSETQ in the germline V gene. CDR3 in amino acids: CASRTGTGPYEQYF. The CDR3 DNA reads TGCGCCAGCAGAACCGGGACAGGACCCTACGAGCAGTACTTC.

The CDR3 nucleotides read TGTGCCAGCAGCGTCGACGGACAGGACAATGAGCAGTTCTTC. Translated, it gives CASSVDGQDNEQFF. V usage is TRBV9 and J usage is TRBJ2-1, with 7 bases that match TRBD1. The germline gives CDR1 SGDLS, CDR2 YYNGEE. Trimming cost V 2 bases and J 5 bases; bases outside gene matches: 4. CDR3 length equals 14 residues.

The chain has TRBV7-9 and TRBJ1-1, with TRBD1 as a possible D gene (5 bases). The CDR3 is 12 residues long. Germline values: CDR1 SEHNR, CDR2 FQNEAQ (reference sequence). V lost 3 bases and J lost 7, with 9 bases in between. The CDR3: CASSFPGGEAFF. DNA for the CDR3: TGTGCCAGCAGCTTTCCGGGGGGTGAAGCTTTCTTT.

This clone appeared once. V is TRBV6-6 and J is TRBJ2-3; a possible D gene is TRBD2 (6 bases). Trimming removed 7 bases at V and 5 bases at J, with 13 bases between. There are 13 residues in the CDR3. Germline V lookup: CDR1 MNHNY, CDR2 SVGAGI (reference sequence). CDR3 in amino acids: CASKNGEVDTQYF. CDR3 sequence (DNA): TGTGCCAGCAAGAACGGGGAGGTAGATACGCAGTATTTT.

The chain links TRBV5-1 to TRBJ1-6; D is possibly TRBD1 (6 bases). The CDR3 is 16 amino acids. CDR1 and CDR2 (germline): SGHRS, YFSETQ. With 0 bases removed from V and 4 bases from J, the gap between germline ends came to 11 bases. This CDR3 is CASSLDGQIYNSPLHF. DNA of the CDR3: TGCGCCAGCAGCTTGGACGGACAGATTTATAATTCACCCCTCCACTTT.

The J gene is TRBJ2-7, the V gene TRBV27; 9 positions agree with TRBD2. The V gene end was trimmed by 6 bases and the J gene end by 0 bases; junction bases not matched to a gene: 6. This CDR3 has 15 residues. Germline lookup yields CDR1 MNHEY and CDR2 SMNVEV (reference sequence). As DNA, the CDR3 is TGTGCCAGCAGCTTGGATAGCGGGAGCTCCTACGAGCAGTACTTC. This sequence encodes CASSLDSGSSYEQYF.

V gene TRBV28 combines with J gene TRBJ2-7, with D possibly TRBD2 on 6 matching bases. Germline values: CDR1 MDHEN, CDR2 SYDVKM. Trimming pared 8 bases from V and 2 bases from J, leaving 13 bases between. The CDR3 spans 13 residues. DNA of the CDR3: TGTGCCAGCGGCGCCCCGGGGGCCTACGAGCAGTACTTC. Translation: CASGAPGAYEQYF.

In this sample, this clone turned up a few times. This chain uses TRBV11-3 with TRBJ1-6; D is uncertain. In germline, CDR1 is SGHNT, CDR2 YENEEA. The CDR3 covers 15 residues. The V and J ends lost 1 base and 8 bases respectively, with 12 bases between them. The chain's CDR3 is CASSLGRGLDSPLHF. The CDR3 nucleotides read TGTGCCAGCAGCTTAGGACGAGGACTAGATTCACCCCTCCACTTT.

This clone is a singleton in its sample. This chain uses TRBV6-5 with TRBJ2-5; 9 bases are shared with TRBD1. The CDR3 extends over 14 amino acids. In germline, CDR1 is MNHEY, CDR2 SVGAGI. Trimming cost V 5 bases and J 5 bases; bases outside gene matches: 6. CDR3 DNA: TGTGCCAGCAGTCGTAACAGGGGGCGGGAGACCCAGTACTTC. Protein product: CASSRNRGRETQYF.

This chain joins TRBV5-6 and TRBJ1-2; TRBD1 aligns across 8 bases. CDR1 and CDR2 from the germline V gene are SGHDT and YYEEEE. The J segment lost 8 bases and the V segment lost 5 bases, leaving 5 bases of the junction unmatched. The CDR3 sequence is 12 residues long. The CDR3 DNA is TGTGCCAGCAGTCCTGACAGGGGAGGCTACACCTTC. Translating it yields CASSPDRGGYTF.

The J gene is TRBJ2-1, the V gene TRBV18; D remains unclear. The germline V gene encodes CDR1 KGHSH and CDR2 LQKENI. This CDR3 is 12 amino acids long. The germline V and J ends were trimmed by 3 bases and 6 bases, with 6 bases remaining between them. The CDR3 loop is CASSPASNEQFF. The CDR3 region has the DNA TGTGCCAGCTCACCGGCATCCAATGAGCAGTTCTTC.

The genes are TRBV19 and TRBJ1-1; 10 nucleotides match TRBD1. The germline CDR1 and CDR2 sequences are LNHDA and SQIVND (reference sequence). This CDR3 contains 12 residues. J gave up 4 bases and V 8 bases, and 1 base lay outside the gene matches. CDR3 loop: CASGQGGTEAFF. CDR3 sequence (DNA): TGTGCCAGTGGACAGGGGGGCACTGAAGCTTTCTTT. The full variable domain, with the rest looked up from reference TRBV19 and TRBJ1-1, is DGGITQSPKYLFRKEGQNVTLSCEQNLNHDAMYWYRQDPGQGLRLIYYSQIVNDFQKGDIAEGYSVSREKKESFPLTVTSAQKNPTAFYLCASGQGGTEAFFGQGTRLTVV.

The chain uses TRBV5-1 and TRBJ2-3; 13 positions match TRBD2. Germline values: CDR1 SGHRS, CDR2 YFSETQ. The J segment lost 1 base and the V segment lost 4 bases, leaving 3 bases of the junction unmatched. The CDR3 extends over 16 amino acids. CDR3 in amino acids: CASSPGTSGGTDTQYF. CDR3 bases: TGCGCCAGCAGCCCGGGGACTAGCGGGGGCACAGATACGCAGTATTTT.

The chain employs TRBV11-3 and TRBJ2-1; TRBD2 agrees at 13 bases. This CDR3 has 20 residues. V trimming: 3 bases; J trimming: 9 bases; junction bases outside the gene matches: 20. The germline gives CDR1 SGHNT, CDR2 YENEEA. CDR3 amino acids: CASSFGGSGLAGRYGSEQFF. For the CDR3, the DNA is TGTGCCAGCAGCTTCGGGGGGTCGGGACTAGCGGGAAGGTATGGGAGTGAGCAGTTCTTC.

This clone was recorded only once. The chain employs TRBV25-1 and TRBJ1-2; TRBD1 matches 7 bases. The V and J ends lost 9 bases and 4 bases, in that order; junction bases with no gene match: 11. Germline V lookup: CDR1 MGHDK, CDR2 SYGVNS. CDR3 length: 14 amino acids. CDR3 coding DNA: TGTGCCAGTAGCCGACAGGGCGCACCCTATGGCTACACCTTC. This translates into CASSRQGAPYGYTF.